The entry that follows covers one T cell receptor beta chain sequence. A junction end diverges from the germline sequence, so it may reflect a read error. The CDR3 length is 16 residues. Per the germline V gene, CDR1 is LGHNT and CDR2 is FRNRAP. PCR was performed a second time for 7 to 11 cycles using a sample-barcoded 5' primer and a J-beta primer mix. MiXCR, applied by TCRdb to the 5' RACE reads, yields one record per CDR3 protein. This sample has around 1,900,000 distinct CDR3 sequences; around 42% occur once, and the top ten carry 20% to 25%. This entry comes from a study of blood T cells in healthy people across ages.

The clonotype originates from a human donor in good health. Input material: blood. J is TRBJ2-3 and V is TRBV12-5, with D possibly being TRBD2 (6 bases). The CDR3 here is CASGLLRRGSTDTRYF. CDR3 DNA sequence: TGTGCTAGTGGTTTGTTAAGGCGGGGAAGCACAGATACGCGGTATTTT. Complete variable domain (other parts from reference TRBV12-5 and TRBJ2-3): DARVTQTPRHKVTEMGQEVTMRCQPILGHNTVFWYRQTMMQGLELLAYFRNRAPLDDSGMPKDRFSAEMPDATLATLKIQPSEPRDSAVYFCASGLLRRGSTDTRYFGPGTRLTVL.